This T cell receptor beta chain was recorded in a study of T-cell reconstitution after alpha-beta-depleted transplantation in children. A TCRbeta library incorporating unique molecular identifiers was prepared. TCRdb re-analysed the PCR reads in MiXCR, keeping a single row per CDR3 protein. The sample carries over 90,000 distinct CDR3 sequences, over 6% recorded once. This CDR3 contains 17 residues. Germline loops: CDR1 MNHNS, CDR2 SASEGT. V trimming: 5 bases; J trimming: 8 bases; junction bases outside the gene matches: 11. The material was PBMCs, obtained before TCRalphabeta/CD19-depleted stem cell transplant. The V and J genes are TRBV6-1 and TRBJ2-1; 14 nucleotides align to TRBD2. The clonotype was recovered from a boy aged 2 to 10 with acute lymphoblastic leukemia, due to receive a stem cell transplant. The CDR3 DNA follows: TGTGCCAGCAGTCGTCGGACTAGCGGGGGGATTAAGGATGAGCAGTTCTTC. It yields the protein CASSRRTSGGIKDEQFF.